The 32 T cell receptor beta chains reported below all come from one sample, sequenced in a study of shared clonotypes between healthy human individuals (dated by TCRdb to the early 2020s). The method behind the library was the immunoSEQ multiplex PCR assay. Held by TCRdb, this immuneACCESS table contains in-frame sequences only and omits some clones. Under half of the omission traces to an unresolved V gene where checked; the cause of the rest is unknown. In all, the sample holds fewer than 2.5 million clones, and under 95% of those were seen once. The ten largest clones add up to about 0.34% of the sample. The specimen sequenced was naive CD4+ T cells from PBMCs. The cell subset or site label, as the study defines it: CD45RA+ positively selected. These receptors came from a man younger than 35 in good health. Some clones in this sample may be carry-over from other donors' samples.

This chain links TRBV7-3 with TRBJ1-2; TRBD1 matches at 8 bases. The V gene's germline CDR1 is SGHTA and CDR2 FQGTGA. The V and J ends lost 5 bases and 9 bases, in that order; junction bases with no gene match: 8. There are 13 residues in the CDR3. The CDR3 sequence: CASSLNRQGRYTF. CDR3 nucleotide sequence: TGTGCCAGCAGCCTGAATAGACAGGGGCGCTACACCTTC.

This clone was detected only once. This chain joins TRBV5-1 and TRBJ2-2; the D is unclear. CDR3 length: 16 residues. From germline, CDR1 is SGHRS and CDR2 YFSETQ. V was trimmed by 5 bases and J by 0 bases, leaving 14 bases between them. DNA of the CDR3: TGCGCCAGCAGGCATGAGCGAAATACGAACACCGGGGAGCTGTTTTTT. Translated: CASRHERNTNTGELFF.

In nucleotides, the CDR3 is TGTGCCAGCAGTCCCACAGGGTTCCACGAGCAGTACTTC. As protein: CASSPTGFHEQYF. V gene TRBV28 combines with J gene TRBJ2-7; D may be TRBD1 (6 bases). CDR3 length equals 13 residues. Trimming pared 5 bases from V and 5 bases from J, leaving 13 bases between. In germline, CDR1 is MDHEN, CDR2 SYDVKM.

The chain links TRBV7-8 to TRBJ2-1; 16 nucleotides line up with TRBD2. Germline CDR1 reads SGHVS; CDR2 reads FQNEAQ. The CDR3 has 13 amino acids. The junction had 3 bases not matched to a gene; V was cut back by 4 bases and J by 15 bases. CDR3 in DNA: TGTGCCAGCAGCTCAGGGACTAGCGGGAGGGGGTTCTTC. Protein: CASSSGTSGRGFF.

V usage is TRBV5-1 and J usage is TRBJ2-5; 11 nucleotides match TRBD2. After removal of 4 bases from V and 4 bases from J, the junction contained 9 bases not matched to a gene. The CDR3 has 16 amino acids. CDR1 and CDR2 (germline): SGHRS, YFSETQ. Written as DNA, the CDR3 is TGCGCCAGCAGCCTCTTGACTAGCGGGATAGGAGAGACCCAGTACTTC. As protein: CASSLLTSGIGETQYF. The whole variable domain, remainder taken from reference TRBV5-1 and TRBJ2-5, is KAGVTQTPRYLIKTRGQQVTLSCSPISGHRSVSWYQQTPGQGLQFLFEYFSETQRNKGNFPGRFSGRQFSNSRSEMNVSTLELGDSALYLCASSLLTSGIGETQYFGPGTRLLVL.

V usage is TRBV5-8 and J usage is TRBJ1-1, with D hard to call. The V gene's germline CDR1 is SGHTS and CDR2 YDEGEE. The CDR3 runs to 17 residues. The V end was cut by 4 bases, the J end by 3 bases, with 22 bases between. The CDR3 DNA sequence: TGTGCCAGCAGCGCCCGGCGGTCCGTCCGCCCTTACACTGAAGCTTTCTTT. The encoded protein is CASSARRSVRPYTEAFF.

CDR3 coding DNA: TGTGCCAGCAGCCCTGGGACCGCTGAAGCTTTCTTT. It yields the protein CASSPGTAEAFF. The chain employs TRBV5-4 and TRBJ1-1; D is possibly TRBD1 (5 bases). With 4 bases removed from V and 6 bases from J, the gap between germline ends came to 10 bases. CDR1 is SGHNT and CDR2 is YYREEE in the germline V gene (reference sequence). CDR3 length equals 12 residues.

Worth noting for this clone: At one end, the junction sequence differs from germline, possibly due to a read error. The J gene is TRBJ1-1, the V gene TRBV5-1; D remains unclear. The CDR3 covers 12 residues. Germline V lookup: CDR1 SGHRS, CDR2 YFSETQ. CDR3 DNA: TGCGCCAGCAGCCTTACAGAGGCTGACGCTTTCTTT. Its protein product is CASSLTEADAFF.

J is TRBJ1-3 and V is TRBV5-1; D gene unclear. V was cut by 3 bases and J by 0 bases, with 10 bases left in between. The germline V gene has CDR1 SGHRS and CDR2 YFSETQ. The length of the CDR3 is 15 residues. CDR3 amino acids: CASSYDGISGNTIYF. As DNA, the CDR3 is TGCGCCAGCAGCTACGACGGAATCTCTGGAAACACCATATATTTT.

This chain links TRBV4-1 with TRBJ2-3, with D maybe TRBD2 (5 bases). This CDR3 has 22 residues. The germline V gene encodes CDR1 MGHRA and CDR2 YSYEKL. V lost 1 base to trimming and J lost 0 bases, with 29 bases between them. This CDR3 reads CASSQAPYFSAGVYTSTDTQYF. CDR3 DNA: TGCGCCAGCAGCCAAGCACCCTATTTTAGCGCGGGCGTCTACACTAGCACAGATACGCAGTATTTT.

This clone was picked up one time. CDR3 coding DNA: TGTGCCAGCTCACGATCGATCCAGGGGGCTGGAGAGACCCAGTACTTC. As protein: CASSRSIQGAGETQYF. The V call is TRBV18, the J call TRBJ2-5; 8 nucleotides line up with TRBD1. V lost 4 bases to trimming and J lost 4 bases; unmatched junction nucleotides: 11. Germline lookup yields CDR1 KGHSH and CDR2 LQKENI. This CDR3 contains 16 residues.

The rearrangement uses TRBV6-1 and TRBJ2-3, with 9 nucleotides matching TRBD1. CDR3 size: 15 residues. V shed 6 bases and J 2 bases; nucleotides not matched to a gene: 6. CDR1 and CDR2 from the germline V gene are MNHNS and SASEGT. The CDR3 sequence: CASSGGTGLTDTQYF. The CDR3 DNA follows: TGTGCCAGCAGCGGAGGGACAGGGCTCACAGATACGCAGTATTTT.

This chain links TRBV27 with TRBJ2-3; 7 bases are shared with TRBD2. This CDR3 contains 17 residues. In germline, CDR1 is MNHEY, CDR2 SMNVEV (reference sequence). V trimming: 5 bases; J trimming: 3 bases; junction bases outside the gene matches: 14. The chain's CDR3 is CASSTLRRERGTDTQYF. In nucleotides, the CDR3 is TGTGCCAGCAGTACCCTGAGGCGGGAGAGAGGGACAGATACGCAGTATTTT.

This clone showed up just a few times. Other DNA sequences of this sample code for an identical CDR3. J is TRBJ1-1 and V is TRBV29-1; weak D call: TRBD1 (6 bases). Germline assignment: CDR1 SQVTM and CDR2 ANQGSEA. This CDR3 has 12 amino acids. Trimming left V 5 bases short and J 3 bases short, with 10 bases between. The CDR3 spells CSVSRGDTEAFF. The CDR3 coding sequence is TGCAGCGTTTCTAGGGGGGACACTGAAGCTTTCTTT. The full variable domain, rest sourced from reference TRBV29-1 and TRBJ1-1, is SAVISQKPSRDICQRGTSLTIQCQVDSQVTMMFWYRQQPGQSLTLIATANQGSEATYESGFVIDKFPISRPNLTFSTLTVSNMSPEDSSIYLCSVSRGDTEAFFGQGTRLTVV.

This chain links TRBV6-5 with TRBJ2-2, with D possibly TRBD2 on 5 matching bases. The CDR3 runs 16 residues. From germline, CDR1 is MNHEY and CDR2 SVGAGI. V lost 3 bases to trimming and J lost 2 bases, with 13 bases between them. In nucleotides, the CDR3 is TGTGCCAGCAGTTATAAATACACGGGAAACACCGGGGAGCTGTTTTTT. This encodes CASSYKYTGNTGELFF.

The J gene is TRBJ1-1, the V gene TRBV5-6; D gene unclear. Germline loops: CDR1 SGHDT, CDR2 YYEEEE. V lost 4 bases and J lost 3, with 10 bases in between. The CDR3 sequence is 13 residues long. The CDR3 nucleotides read TGTGCCAGCAGCCTACTCGGGGACACTGAAGCTTTCTTT. It codes for CASSLLGDTEAFF.

As DNA, the CDR3 is TGTGCCAGCAGTAGCGGACAGGGAGTCAACGAGCAGTACTTC. This translates into CASSSGQGVNEQYF. This sequence joins TRBV6-5 and TRBJ2-7; 8 nucleotides agree with TRBD1. The CDR3 extends over 14 amino acids. Germline V gives CDR1 MNHEY, CDR2 SVGAGI. The V segment lost 5 bases and the J segment 5 bases; nucleotides outside the gene matches: 8.

The chain has TRBV6-6 and TRBJ1-4; D ambiguous. V was clipped by 10 bases and J by 0 bases, with 12 bases between them. This CDR3 comprises 14 residues. Germline-derived CDR1 and CDR2 are MNHNY and SVGAGI (reference sequence). In DNA form, the CDR3 reads TGTGCCATTAGGCGGGGTGCAACTAATGAAAAACTGTTTTTT. Amino acids: CAIRRGATNEKLFF.

The rearrangement uses TRBV10-3 and TRBJ2-3, with 15 positions matching TRBD2. This CDR3 is built from 19 residues. V shed 2 bases and J 3 bases; nucleotides not matched to a gene: 9. Per germline, CDR1 ENHRY and CDR2 SYGVKD. The CDR3 protein is CAISEGLAGGPSLTDTQYF. The CDR3 nucleotides read TGTGCCATCAGTGAGGGACTAGCGGGAGGGCCTTCTTTAACAGATACGCAGTATTTT.

The chain has TRBV27 and TRBJ2-7, with 7 nucleotides matching TRBD1. The CDR3 sequence is 15 residues long. CDR1 and CDR2 from the germline V gene are MNHEY and SMNVEV (reference sequence). With V trimmed by 5 bases and J by 3 bases, 10 bases remained unmatched. Here the CDR3 reads CASSPDRVLGYEQYF. The CDR3 DNA sequence: TGTGCCAGCAGTCCCGACAGGGTCCTGGGCTACGAGCAGTACTTC.

This rearrangement joins TRBV11-3 to TRBJ2-7; D possibly matches TRBD1 or TRBD2 (5 bases each). Germline CDR1 reads SGHNT; CDR2 reads YENEEA. The CDR3 is 13 amino acids. The V gene lost 3 bases and the J gene lost 0 bases, with 6 bases spanning the gap. As DNA, the CDR3 is TGTGCCAGCAGCTTGGGGACCTCCTACGAGCAGTACTTC. Its translation: CASSLGTSYEQYF. Using reference TRBV11-3 and TRBJ2-7 for the parts outside the CDR3, the full variable domain is EAGVVQSPRYKIIEKKQPVAFWCNPISGHNTLYWYLQNLGQGPELLIRYENEEAVDDSQLPKDRFSAERLKGVDSTLKIQPAELGDSAVYLCASSLGTSYEQYFGPGTRLTVT.

The genes are TRBV5-1 and TRBJ2-1; 7 bases fit TRBD1. The CDR3 is 15 residues long. The ends lost 2 bases at V and 6 bases at J; junction bases unmatched: 8. From germline, CDR1 is SGHRS and CDR2 YFSETQ. CDR3 region: CASSFDPGQFNEQFF. CDR3 nucleotides: TGCGCCAGCAGCTTTGATCCGGGACAGTTCAATGAGCAGTTCTTC.

This clone was counted once. This sequence joins TRBV21-1 and TRBJ2-7; the table assigns TRBD2, which was not confirmed against the DNA. TRBV21-1 is termed a pseudogene. CDR3 size: 15 residues. In DNA, the CDR3 is TGTGCCAGCACCTATGTGGGCGGGACGTGGGACGAGCAGTACTTC. It codes for CASTYVGGTWDEQYF.

The V and J genes are TRBV5-6 and TRBJ2-7; 10 positions match TRBD2. CDR3 length: 16 amino acids. The V gene end was trimmed by 4 bases and the J gene end by 2 bases; junction bases not matched to a gene: 9. Looked up from germline, CDR1 is SGHDT and CDR2 is YYEEEE. The CDR3 loop reads CASSPPGLAVPYEQYF. The CDR3, as DNA: TGTGCCAGCAGCCCCCCCGGACTAGCGGTCCCCTACGAGCAGTACTTC.

This clone occurred once. This CDR3 is also generated by other DNA sequences in the sample. The chain employs TRBV7-3 and TRBJ2-3; D unresolved. Germline values: CDR1 SGHTA, CDR2 FQGTGA. With 2 bases removed from V and 4 bases from J, the gap between germline ends came to 4 bases. The CDR3 contains 12 residues. DNA for the CDR3: TGTGCCAGCAGCTTATCTGCAGATACGCAGTATTTT. This gives the protein CASSLSADTQYF.

CDR3 protein: CASSSGPEGYYGYTF. CDR3 DNA sequence: TGCGCCAGCAGCTCGGGGCCCGAGGGGTACTATGGCTACACCTTC. V usage is TRBV5-1 and J usage is TRBJ1-2, with D tentatively TRBD1 (5 bases). The CDR3 extends over 15 amino acids. Looked up from germline, CDR1 is SGHRS and CDR2 is YFSETQ. The V gene lost 3 bases and the J gene lost 3 bases, with 15 bases spanning the gap.

This chain connects TRBV5-1 to TRBJ2-3; TRBD2 matches at 12 bases. The CDR3 consists of 17 residues. V lost 0 bases, J lost 4 bases, and 6 bases stayed unmatched. From germline, CDR1 is SGHRS and CDR2 YFSETQ. The CDR3 spells CASSLETSGSLSDTQYF. In DNA, the CDR3 is TGCGCCAGCAGCTTGGAGACTAGCGGGAGTCTCTCAGATACGCAGTATTTT.

The chain is built from TRBV5-1 and TRBJ2-7, with D maybe TRBD2 (5 bases). The CDR3 loop spans 12 amino acids. The germline V gene has CDR1 SGHRS and CDR2 YFSETQ. For the CDR3, the DNA is TGCGCAAGCGGCGTGGGAGTTTACGAGCAGTACTTC. It translates to CASGVGVYEQYF.

The chain uses TRBV28 and TRBJ2-2; D might be TRBD1 (6 bases). The CDR3 is 13 amino acids. Germline-derived CDR1 and CDR2 are MDHEN and SYDVKM. V was clipped by 5 bases and J by 3 bases, with 7 bases between them. The chain's CDR3 is CASSRTDTGELFF. CDR3 nucleotides: TGTGCCAGCAGTCGGACAGACACCGGGGAGCTGTTTTTT.

This rearrangement joins TRBV6-5 to TRBJ2-1, with 13 positions matching TRBD2. Germline loops: CDR1 MNHEY, CDR2 SVGAGI. There are 14 residues in the CDR3. The trim removed 6 bases at V and 9 bases at J, leaving 5 bases unmatched. CDR3 bases: TGTGCCAGCAGATGGACTAGCGGGAGTACTGAGCAGTTCTTC. Encoded protein: CASRWTSGSTEQFF.

The chain links TRBV5-4 to TRBJ1-2; 11 bases agree with TRBD1. This CDR3 contains 16 residues. V dropped 4 bases and J dropped 2; count of bases not matched to a gene: 7. Germline CDR1 and CDR2: SGHNT and YYREEE (reference sequence). CDR3 sequence: CASSRDRGNRNYGYTF. CDR3 DNA: TGTGCCAGCAGCCGGGACAGGGGGAATAGGAACTATGGCTACACCTTC.

J is TRBJ2-5 and V is TRBV5-6; the match to TRBD1 covers 8 bases. Germline V gene sequence: CDR1 SGHDT, CDR2 YYEEEE. The CDR3 length is 14 residues. The V and J ends lost 4 bases and 5 bases, in that order; junction bases with no gene match: 7. CDR3 protein: CASSLGDRKETQYF. The CDR3 DNA is TGTGCCAGCAGCCTCGGGGACAGGAAGGAGACCCAGTACTTC.